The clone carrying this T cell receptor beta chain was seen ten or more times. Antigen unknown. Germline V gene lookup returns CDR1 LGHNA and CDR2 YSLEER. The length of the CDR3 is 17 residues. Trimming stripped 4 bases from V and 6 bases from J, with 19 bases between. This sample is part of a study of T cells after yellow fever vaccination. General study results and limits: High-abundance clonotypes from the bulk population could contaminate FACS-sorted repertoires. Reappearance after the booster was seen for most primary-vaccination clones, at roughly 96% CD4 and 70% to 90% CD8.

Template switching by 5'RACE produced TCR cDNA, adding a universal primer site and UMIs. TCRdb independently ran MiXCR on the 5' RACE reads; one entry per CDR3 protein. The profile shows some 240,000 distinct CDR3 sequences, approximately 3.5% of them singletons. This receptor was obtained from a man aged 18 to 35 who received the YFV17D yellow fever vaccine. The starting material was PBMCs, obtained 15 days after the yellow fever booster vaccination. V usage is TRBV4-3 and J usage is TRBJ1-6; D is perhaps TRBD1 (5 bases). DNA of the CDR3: TGCGCCAGCAGCCCCAGCTTCAGGGCTCAATGTAATTCACCCCTCCACTTT. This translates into CASSPSFRAQCNSPLHF.